Listed below are T cell receptor beta chains from one sample, sequenced in a study of early T cells in non-severe SARS-CoV-2 infection. Each CDR3 protein is one row after TCRdb ran MiXCR on the 5' RACE reads. The top ten clones hold 7.6% of a sample with 95,000 to 110,000 distinct CDR3 sequences, 11% of them seen once. Input material: whole blood. These TCRs come from an adult who was a healthcare worker with PCR-confirmed SARS-CoV-2 infection or an uninfected control (not recorded which). Each CDR3 is given with its conserved first and last residue. Fields, in order: D gene, V gene, clone size, J gene, CDR3 DNA, CDR3 protein. D genes are given only for firm matches. Clone size, where shown, is once, few, many, or a class for clones that have expanded.

>TRBD2|TRBV12-3/TRBV12-4|many|TRBJ2-2
TGTGCCACCAAGTCGGGACTAGCGGGTTCCGCGAACACCGGGGAGCTGTTTTTT
CATKSGLAGSANTGELFF
>TRBD2|TRBV7-8|many|TRBJ2-2
TGTGCCAGCAGCTTAAGGCTAGCGGGAGGTTTAATCATCGGGGAGCTGTTTTTT
CASSLRLAGGLIIGELFF
>TRBD2|TRBV2|NA|TRBJ2-1
TGTGCCAGCTTAGGACTAGCGGGACCGTTCTTC
CASLGLAGPFF
>NA|TRBV27|few|TRBJ1-1
TGTGCCAGCAGTCCCCTGATGGGGGTGGACACTGAAGCTTTCTTT
CASSPLMGVDTEAFF
>NA|TRBV12-3/TRBV12-4|many|TRBJ2-6
TGTGCCAGCAGGGACAGCGGACGCTCTGGGGCCAACGTCCTGACTTTC
CASRDSGRSGANVLTF
>NA|TRBV19|many|TRBJ1-5
TGTGCCAGTGAGCAGGGGAATAATCAGCCCCAGCATTTT
CASEQGNNQPQHF
>NA|TRBV11-2|many|TRBJ2-2
TGTGCCAGCAGCTTAGGCCCGGGACGATTAACCGGGGAGCTGTTTTTT
CASSLGPGRLTGELFF
>NA|TRBV20-1|many|TRBJ2-1
TGCAGTGCTAGAGACCGACAGTACAATGAGCAGTTCTTC
CSARDRQYNEQFF
>NA|TRBV20-1|many|TRBJ2-1
TGCAGTGCTAGGGACTCTTCCCATGAGCAGTTCTTC
CSARDSSHEQFF
>TRBD1|TRBV20-1|many|TRBJ1-1
TGCAGCATCCAGGGGGTCACTGAAGCTTTCTTT
CSIQGVTEAFF
>NA|TRBV18|many|TRBJ2-1
TGTGCCAGCTCAATTATAGGCGGGACCCGCCACTCACTCTACAATGAGCAGTTCTTC
CASSIIGGTRHSLYNEQFF
>NA|TRBV12-3/TRBV12-4|NA|TRBJ2-5
TGTGCCAGCAGTACTAGTCTTTGGGGAGAGACCCAGTACTTC
CASSTSLWGETQYF
>NA|TRBV11-2|many|TRBJ1-1
TGTGCCAGCAGCTCCCCACGGGGCAGAGAAGCTTTCTTT
CASSSPRGREAFF
>NA|TRBV7-8|many|TRBJ2-1
TGTGCCAGCAGCTTAGTCGATGAGCAGTTCTTC
CASSLVDEQFF
>NA|TRBV9|few|TRBJ2-1
TGTGCCAGCAGCGCCACCCTGGGACCTGAGCAGTTCTTC
CASSATLGPEQFF
>NA|TRBV11-2|NA|TRBJ2-2
TGTGCCAGCAGCCAGGACTCTGACACCGGGGAGCTGTTTTTT
CASSQDSDTGELFF
>NA|TRBV7-2|NA|TRBJ2-2
TGTGCCAGCAACCGGGATTCCACCGGGGAGCTGTTTTTT
CASNRDSTGELFF
>NA|TRBV28|NA|TRBJ1-1
TGTGCCAGCAGTTTGTTCAGGGTGGAAGCTTTCTTT
CASSLFRVEAFF
>TRBD2|TRBV12-3/TRBV12-4|many|TRBJ2-7
TGTGCCAGCAGTTTCGCTAGCGGGCTAGGTGAGCAGTACTTC
CASSFASGLGEQYF
>TRBD2|TRBV20-1|NA|TRBJ2-7
TGCAGTGCTAGAGGAGAGAGCGGGGTCCCCTACGAGCAGTACTTC
CSARGESGVPYEQYF
>NA|TRBV18|NA|TRBJ2-1
TGTGCCAGCTCGCCGATGACCCGGGACTCCACCTACAATGAGCAGTTCTTC
CASSPMTRDSTYNEQFF
>NA|TRBV18|NA|TRBJ2-5
TGTGCCAGCTCCCCAATAGGGCTCGAAACCCAGTACTTC
CASSPIGLETQYF
>TRBD2|TRBV19|many|TRBJ2-1
TGTGCCAGTAGACGGCGGGAGGCTTCCTCCAATGAGCAGTTCTTC
CASRRREASSNEQFF
>NA|TRBV20-1|NA|TRBJ2-1
TGCAGTGCAGAGGACCATCAATCCTACAATGAGCAGTTCTTC
CSAEDHQSYNEQFF
>NA|TRBV11-3|many|TRBJ2-5
TGTGCCAGCAGCTTAGACCAAGAGACCCAGTACTTC
CASSLDQETQYF
>NA|TRBV5-4|NA|TRBJ2-1
TGTGCCAGCAGCTCCGCTGGGGACGGGGGTCACAATGAGCAGTTCTTC
CASSSAGDGGHNEQFF
>TRBD2|TRBV7-9|many|TRBJ2-5
TGTGCCAGCAGCAACAATCGACTAGCTGGGGAGACCCAGTACTTC
CASSNNRLAGETQYF
>NA|TRBV4-1|NA|TRBJ2-3
TGCGCCAGCAGCCAAGATGTAGCGGCCACAGATACGCAGTATTTT
CASSQDVAATDTQYF
>NA|TRBV10-3|many|TRBJ1-2
TGTGCCATCAGTGAGCGGCAGATCTACACCTTC
CAISERQIYTF
>NA|TRBV6-2/TRBV6-3|many|TRBJ2-2
TGTGCCAGCAGTTACTCGAAGTCGGGAGATCTCACCGGGGAGCTGTTTTTT
CASSYSKSGDLTGELFF
>TRBD1|TRBV28|few|TRBJ2-1
TGTGCCAGCAGAACAGGGGGAGGTGAGCAGTTCTTC
CASRTGGGEQFF
>NA|TRBV6-5|NA|TRBJ2-1
TGTGCCAGCAGCCCCTTCGTGGGGAGCTCCTACAATGAGCAGTTCTTC
CASSPFVGSSYNEQFF
>TRBD2|TRBV20-1|NA|TRBJ2-7
TGCAGTGCTAGACCCCTAGCGGGATCTCAGGCAGGGCAGTACTTC
CSARPLAGSQAGQYF
>NA|TRBV28|NA|TRBJ1-1
TGTGCCAGCAGTTTAAGGAACACTGAAGCTTTCTTT
CASSLRNTEAFF
>NA|TRBV28|many|TRBJ2-7
TGTGCCAGCAGTTTACTAGGGTACGAGCAGTACTTC
CASSLLGYEQYF
>NA|TRBV11-2|many|TRBJ1-2
TGTGCCAGCAGCTTCGACCCCTTCTATGGCTACACCTTC
CASSFDPFYGYTF
>TRBD2|TRBV5-1|few|TRBJ2-2
TGCGCCAGCAGCCCCACCCCCCTAGCGGGAGTTGTCACCGGGGAGCTGTTTTTT
CASSPTPLAGVVTGELFF
>NA|TRBV12-3/TRBV12-4|many|TRBJ1-2
TGTGCCAGCAGTTCGGGGATTCATCGGGGAGGCTACACCTTC
CASSSGIHRGGYTF
>NA|TRBV5-1|NA|TRBJ2-7
TGCGCCAGCAGCGGAACAACAGGTAACTCCTACGAGCAGTACTTC
CASSGTTGNSYEQYF
>NA|TRBV28|many|TRBJ2-1
TGTGCCAGCAGCCTGGCGCGCGATGAGCAGTTCTTC
CASSLARDEQFF
>NA|TRBV6-1|few|TRBJ2-1
TGTGCCAGCAGTGAAGCGCCCGAGCAGTTCTTC
CASSEAPEQFF
>TRBD1|TRBV18|many|TRBJ1-3
TGTGCCAGCTCACCGTCCGGGACAGGGGTCCCCCTCTCTGGAAACACCATATATTTT
CASSPSGTGVPLSGNTIYF
>TRBD2|TRBV7-3|NA|TRBJ2-1
TGTGCCAGCAGCTTAACAGCGGGAGGGCCCTCAAATGAGCAGTTCTTC
CASSLTAGGPSNEQFF
>NA|TRBV4-1|few|TRBJ1-4
TGCGCCAGCAGCCAAGTCGCGCAGGGCCTTCATGAAAAACTGTTTTTT
CASSQVAQGLHEKLFF
>NA|TRBV6-4|NA|TRBJ1-1
TGTGCCAGCAGTGACTCGGGGGAGCCAGCTTTCTTT
CASSDSGEPAFF